These 32 T cell receptor beta chains originate from one sample sequenced in a study of response to subunit inactivated influenza vaccine. One entry per CDR3 protein, called by TCRdb with MiXCR from the RT-PCR reads. In the table there are fewer than 800,000 distinct CDR3 sequences, 15% to 18% of which are singletons. Material: PBMCs from blood, obtained less than 13 days after vaccination. The receptor set was obtained from a man between 50 and 59 years old who received an inactivated influenza vaccine.

This clonotype was seen more than once but under ten times. This chain's CDR3 is CASSTDTPNTEAFF. In DNA, the CDR3 is TGTGCCAGCAGTACGGACACCCCGAACACTGAAGCTTTCTTT. This chain joins TRBV12-3 or TRBV12-4 and TRBJ1-1; a possible D gene is TRBD1 (5 bases). Trimming removed 5 bases from V and 1 base from J, with 11 bases in between. The CDR3 has 14 amino acids.

The CDR3, as DNA: TGTGCCAGCAGCTCACAGGGTTCCCACGAGCAGTACTTC. Protein product: CASSSQGSHEQYF. The rearrangement uses TRBV5-5 and TRBJ2-7, with D possibly being TRBD1 (6 bases). Germline assignment: CDR1 SGHKS and CDR2 YYEKEE (reference sequence). V was cut by 3 bases and J by 5 bases, with 12 bases left in between. This CDR3 is built from 13 residues.

This chain joins TRBV20-1 and TRBJ2-3; TRBD2 aligns across 13 bases. This CDR3 has 16 residues. The germline V gene encodes CDR1 DFQATT and CDR2 SNEGSKA (reference sequence). J lost 5 bases, V lost 6 bases, and 11 bases had no gene match. The CDR3 DNA follows: TGCAGTGCCAGAAAAACTAGCGGGAGGGCCGAAGATACGCAGTATTTT. Translating it yields CSARKTSGRAEDTQYF.

This clonotype was seen many times. The rearrangement joins TRBV5-6 to TRBJ2-1, with D unresolved. Deletions cut 6 bases from V and 0 bases from J, with 13 bases between. CDR1 SGHDT and CDR2 YYEEEE come from the germline V gene. CDR3 length equals 15 residues. CDR3 sequence reads: CASTPAPSSYNEQFF. The CDR3 region has the DNA TGTGCCAGCACCCCAGCCCCAAGCTCCTACAATGAGCAGTTCTTC.

This clonotype appeared a few times. The chain combines TRBV12-3 or TRBV12-4 with TRBJ2-1, with D tentatively TRBD2 (6 bases). The CDR3 extends over 14 amino acids. Trimming pared 5 bases from V and 3 bases from J, leaving 11 bases between. CDR3: CASSPGGIYNEQFF. Written as DNA, the CDR3 is TGTGCCAGCAGTCCAGGCGGGATCTACAATGAGCAGTTCTTC.

The chain uses TRBV20-1 and TRBJ2-2, with TRBD2 identical over 12 bases. V was pared by 6 bases and J by 8 bases, with 7 bases of the junction left unmatched. The CDR3 extends over 14 amino acids. Germline V gene data show CDR1 as DFQATT and CDR2 as SNEGSKA (reference sequence). The CDR3 DNA sequence: TGCAGTGCCTATCTAGCGGGGGGGCCTGGGGAGCTGTTTTTT. It yields the protein CSAYLAGGPGELFF.

The sample holds a few counts of this clonotype. V gene TRBV5-1 combines with J gene TRBJ2-7; TRBD1 matches at 9 bases. Germline trimming cut 1 base from V and 3 bases from J; bases unmatched to any gene: 8. This CDR3 spans 16 amino acids. CDR1 and CDR2 (germline): SGHRS, YFSETQ. The CDR3 here is CASSLFRDRANYEQYF. CDR3 sequence (DNA): TGCGCCAGCAGCTTGTTCCGGGACAGGGCAAACTACGAGCAGTACTTC. Full variable domain (rest looked up from reference TRBV5-1 and TRBJ2-7): KAGVTQTPRYLIKTRGQQVTLSCSPISGHRSVSWYQQTPGQGLQFLFEYFSETQRNKGNFPGRFSGRQFSNSRSEMNVSTLELGDSALYLCASSLFRDRANYEQYFGPGTRLTVT.

V usage is TRBV19 and J usage is TRBJ1-2; 10 bases agree with TRBD1. This CDR3 is 16 amino acids long. V shed 3 bases, J shed 2 bases, and the junction held 6 bases outside the gene matches. Per the germline V gene, CDR1 is LNHDA and CDR2 is SQIVND (reference sequence). In DNA, the CDR3 is TGTGCCAGTAGTATCCTTCCGGGACAGGGGAACTATGGCTACACCTTC. Amino acid sequence: CASSILPGQGNYGYTF.

This clonotype was detected a few times. The chain has TRBV7-2 and TRBJ2-3; D remains ambiguous. Germline-derived CDR1 and CDR2 are SGHTA and FQGNSA. The length of the CDR3 is 14 residues. Trimming stripped 4 bases from V and 0 bases from J, with 8 bases between. CDR3 DNA: TGTGCCAGCAGCTCCTCCCCTAGCACAGATACGCAGTATTTT. Translation gives CASSSSPSTDTQYF.

Only a few counts were recorded for this clonotype. The gene calls are TRBV7-2 and TRBJ1-2; no clear D gene. V shed 6 bases and J shed 8 bases, with 19 bases lying between them. Germline CDR1 is SGHTA and CDR2 is FQGNSA. The CDR3 spans 14 residues. CDR3 in DNA: TGTGCCAGCAGTCCAAGGTCCATCTCAAGCGGCTACACCTTC. Its translation: CASSPRSISSGYTF.

This clonotype was counted only a few times. The chain recombines TRBV2 with TRBJ1-2; D perhaps matches TRBD1 (6 bases). The germline V gene encodes CDR1 SNHLY and CDR2 FYNNEI. The CDR3 runs 15 residues. The ends were cut back, 8 bases at V and 5 bases at J, with 21 bases in the middle. CDR3 coding DNA: TGTGCCAGCGGACAGACAGGCCAAACCCTTTATGGCTACACCTTC. As protein: CASGQTGQTLYGYTF.

CDR3 coding DNA: TGCGCCAGCAGCCTATTGGCAGGGGGCTTCAATGAGCAGTTCTTC. Its protein product is CASSLLAGGFNEQFF. The J gene is TRBJ2-1, the V gene TRBV5-1, with 8 nucleotides matching TRBD1. The length of the CDR3 is 15 residues. After removal of 4 bases from V and 6 bases from J, the junction contained 9 bases not matched to a gene. Germline CDR1 is SGHRS and CDR2 is YFSETQ.

This clonotype appeared a few times. One junction end disagrees with the germline gene, perhaps due to a read error. The chain combines TRBV11-2 with TRBJ2-3, with 9 bases that match TRBD2. The germline V gene has CDR1 SGHAT and CDR2 FQNNGV. The length of the CDR3 is 13 residues. In DNA form, the CDR3 reads TGTGCCAGCAGCCCCGGAGGTAGCGGGAGTCGTGACTTT. It is translated as CASSPGGSGSRDF.

There are a few counts of this clonotype. This chain joins TRBV28 and TRBJ2-7; 10 bases are shared with TRBD1. J was trimmed by 5 bases and V by 5 bases; bases with no gene match: 12. Germline V lookup: CDR1 MDHEN, CDR2 SYDVKM. The length of the CDR3 is 16 residues. In DNA, the CDR3 is TGTGCCAGCAGTAGAAAACGACAGGGGGCTGGCAACGAGCAGTACTTC. Residues: CASSRKRQGAGNEQYF.

This clonotype showed up just a few times. The J gene is TRBJ2-7, the V gene TRBV12-3 or TRBV12-4; no firm D call. CDR3 size: 12 residues. The germline V and J ends were trimmed by 1 base and 8 bases, with 9 bases remaining between them. The CDR3 bases are TGTGCCAGCAGTTTAGGGCCGGCAAAGCAGTACTTC. Protein: CASSLGPAKQYF.

This chain joins TRBV10-3 and TRBJ2-1; 9 nucleotides match TRBD2. V shed 6 bases and J 6 bases; nucleotides not matched to a gene: 6. CDR1 is ENHRY, CDR2 SYGVKD, per germline. CDR3 length equals 14 residues. The CDR3 DNA reads TGTGCCATCAGCCCATCTAGCGGGGCCAATGAGCAGTTCTTC. Protein sequence: CAISPSSGANEQFF.

CDR3 residues: CASKKVGGNTIYF. CDR3 sequence (DNA): TGTGCCAGCAAGAAAGTGGGTGGAAACACCATATATTTT. V usage is TRBV6-1 and J usage is TRBJ1-3; no reliable D call. Deletions cut 7 bases from V and 3 bases from J, with 10 bases between. Germline CDR1 and CDR2: MNHNS and SASEGT. The CDR3 length is 13 residues.

This clonotype was seen a handful of times. V usage is TRBV29-1 and J usage is TRBJ2-1, with D possibly TRBD1 on 6 matching bases. The CDR3 spans 12 residues. V was cut by 4 bases and J by 7 bases, with 11 bases left in between. Germline values: CDR1 SQVTM, CDR2 ANQGSEA. Here the CDR3 DNA reads TGCAGCGTTGGGGGGACAAGTAATGAGCAGTTCTTC. This encodes CSVGGTSNEQFF.

This clonotype was detected only a few times. The chain combines TRBV6-1 with TRBJ2-7; D may match TRBD1 or TRBD2 (6 bases each). The CDR3 length is 14 residues. Trimming took 6 bases from V and 3 from J, leaving 15 bases between them. Per germline, CDR1 MNHNS and CDR2 SASEGT. The CDR3 DNA sequence: TGTGCCAGCAGGGAGGGGGTAGGGGTCTACGAGCAGTACTTC. It yields the protein CASREGVGVYEQYF.

The chain carries TRBV12-3 or TRBV12-4 and TRBJ2-7; D not resolved. The CDR3 consists of 13 residues. Trimming left V 5 bases short and J 2 bases short, with 10 bases between. The CDR3 sequence is CASSTGSTYEQYF. The DNA of the CDR3 is TGTGCCAGCAGTACCGGGTCAACCTACGAGCAGTACTTC.

This clonotype came up a few times. The chain has TRBV7-6 and TRBJ2-3; D remains ambiguous. Looked up from germline, CDR1 is SGHVS and CDR2 is FNYEAQ. This CDR3 spans 17 amino acids. Trimming removed 1 base from V and 5 bases from J, with 19 bases in between. CDR3 nucleotide sequence: TGTGCCAGCAGCTTAGTTTCGTTAACCGAACCCCGAGATACGCAGTATTTT. Protein product: CASSLVSLTEPRDTQYF. Supplemented by reference TRBV7-6 and TRBJ2-3, the full variable domain reads GAGVSQSPRYKVTKRGQDVALRCDPISGHVSLYWYRQALGQGPEFLTYFNYEAQQDKSGLPNDRFSAERPEGSISTLTIQRTEQRDSAMYRCASSLVSLTEPRDTQYFGPGTRLTVL.

This clonotype was recorded a few times. The CDR3 DNA follows: TGTGCCAGCAGTTACCCCAGGGGACTAGCGGCGAACACCGGGGAGCTGTTTTTT. Translation: CASSYPRGLAANTGELFF. This rearrangement joins TRBV6-2 or TRBV6-3 to TRBJ2-2; 11 positions match TRBD2. This CDR3 is 18 amino acids long. CDR1 is MNHEY, CDR2 SVGEGT, per germline. Trimming removed 2 bases from V and 0 bases from J; junction bases left unmatched: 5.

The rearrangement joins TRBV6-5 to TRBJ2-7, with D possibly matching TRBD2 (5 bases). The CDR3 covers 15 residues. Germline assignment: CDR1 MNHEY and CDR2 SVGAGI. The V end lost 0 bases, the J end lost 4 bases, and 13 bases lay between the germline ends. The CDR3 DNA reads as TGTGCCAGCAGTTACTCGAGAGGAGCGGTTTACGAGCAGTACTTC. Its translation is CASSYSRGAVYEQYF.

This clonotype showed up just a few times. The DNA for the CDR3 is TGCAGCGTTGAAGCTAATGGCTACACCTTC. It yields the protein CSVEANGYTF. The chain couples TRBV29-1 to TRBJ1-2; D gene ambiguous. CDR3 length equals 10 residues. The V gene lost 1 base and the J gene lost 6 bases, with 3 bases spanning the gap. The V gene's germline CDR1 is SQVTM and CDR2 ANQGSEA.

This clonotype was seen repeatedly, ten times or more. This sequence joins TRBV6-5 and TRBJ2-2; 9 positions agree with TRBD1. V dropped 2 bases and J dropped 7; count of bases not matched to a gene: 14. The CDR3 loop spans 18 amino acids. The V gene's germline CDR1 is MNHEY and CDR2 SVGAGI. The CDR3 DNA follows: TGTGCCAGCAGTTACCCCGCGGCCGGGACAGGGACGGACGGGGAGCTGTTTTTT. It is translated as CASSYPAAGTGTDGELFF.

The rearrangement links TRBV15 to TRBJ2-7, with D uncertain. Per the germline V gene, CDR1 is LNHNV and CDR2 is YYDKDF (reference sequence). The CDR3 contains 17 residues. Trimming stripped 0 bases from V and 7 bases from J, with 22 bases between. The CDR3 DNA is TGTGCCACCAGCAGAGATAAGGGAAGCCAAACCCCCCGGGAGCAGTACTTC. It is translated as CATSRDKGSQTPREQYF.

The DNA of the CDR3 is TGTGCCAGCAGTTATGGGACTAGCGGGAGGAATGAGCAGTTCTTC. Translating gives CASSYGTSGRNEQFF. V usage is TRBV6-6 and J usage is TRBJ2-1, with 15 bases fitting TRBD2. J lost 7 bases, V lost 3 bases, and 1 base had no gene match. This CDR3 is 15 amino acids long. The germline CDR1 and CDR2 sequences are MNHNY and SVGAGI (reference sequence).

This clonotype turned up a few times. The chain employs TRBV20-1 and TRBJ1-2; the D gene is possibly TRBD1 (6 bases). The germline V gene encodes CDR1 DFQATT and CDR2 SNEGSKA (reference sequence). This CDR3 is 13 amino acids long. Between the trimmed V and J ends, which lost 3 bases and 4 bases, there was a span of 12 bases. The CDR3 is CSASEGGSYGYTF. The CDR3 DNA reads TGCAGTGCTAGTGAAGGGGGAAGCTATGGCTACACCTTC.

This clonotype was detected only a few times. This rearrangement joins TRBV27 to TRBJ2-7; TRBD2 agrees at 15 bases. From germline, CDR1 is MNHEY and CDR2 SMNVEV (reference sequence). With 5 bases clipped from V and 0 bases from J, the junction kept 5 bases outside the gene matches. The CDR3 is made up of 17 amino acids. The CDR3 DNA follows: TGTGCCAGCAGTCCCCGGACTAGCGGGAGGGCCTCCTACGAGCAGTACTTC. Its translation is CASSPRTSGRASYEQYF.

This chain uses TRBV28 with TRBJ2-3; no reliable D call. Germline CDR1 and CDR2: MDHEN and SYDVKM. The CDR3 loop spans 15 amino acids. V shed 5 bases and J shed 1 base, with 13 bases lying between them. For the CDR3, the DNA is TGTGCCAGCAGTGGCAGCGCCTACCGCACAGATACGCAGTATTTT. It encodes CASSGSAYRTDTQYF.

This clonotype was observed a few times. V gene TRBV4-2 combines with J gene TRBJ1-2, with D hard to call. Germline V CDR1 and CDR2: LGHNA, YNFKEQ. Trimming removed 0 bases at V and 4 bases at J, with 15 bases between. The CDR3 loop spans 16 amino acids. CDR3 DNA: TGTGCCAGCAGCCAAGATCTGAGGGTTTTTACCTATGGCTACACCTTC. It is translated as CASSQDLRVFTYGYTF.

CDR3 loop: CASRRHRLAGGPADTQYF. In DNA, the CDR3 is TGTGCCAGCAGGCGACACAGACTAGCGGGGGGGCCAGCAGATACGCAGTATTTT. The chain is built from TRBV28 and TRBJ2-3, with 14 positions matching TRBD2. Germline V gene lookup returns CDR1 MDHEN and CDR2 SYDVKM. The CDR3 runs to 18 residues. V trimming: 6 bases; J trimming: 4 bases; junction bases outside the gene matches: 12.